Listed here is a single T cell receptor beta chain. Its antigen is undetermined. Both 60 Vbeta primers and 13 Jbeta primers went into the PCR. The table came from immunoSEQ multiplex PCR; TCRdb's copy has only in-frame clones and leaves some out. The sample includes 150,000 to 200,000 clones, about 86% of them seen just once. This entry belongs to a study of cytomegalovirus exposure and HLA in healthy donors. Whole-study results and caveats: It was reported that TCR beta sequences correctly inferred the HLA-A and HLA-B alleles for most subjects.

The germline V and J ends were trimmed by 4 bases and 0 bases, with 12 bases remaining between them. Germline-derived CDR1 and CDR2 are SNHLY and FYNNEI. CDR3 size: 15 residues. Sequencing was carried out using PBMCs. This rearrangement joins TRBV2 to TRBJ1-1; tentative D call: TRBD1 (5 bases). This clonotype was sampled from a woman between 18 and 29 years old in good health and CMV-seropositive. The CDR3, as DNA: TGTGCCAGCAGTGGGGGCGGGACGGTGAACACTGAAGCTTTCTTT. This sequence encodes CASSGGGTVNTEAFF.